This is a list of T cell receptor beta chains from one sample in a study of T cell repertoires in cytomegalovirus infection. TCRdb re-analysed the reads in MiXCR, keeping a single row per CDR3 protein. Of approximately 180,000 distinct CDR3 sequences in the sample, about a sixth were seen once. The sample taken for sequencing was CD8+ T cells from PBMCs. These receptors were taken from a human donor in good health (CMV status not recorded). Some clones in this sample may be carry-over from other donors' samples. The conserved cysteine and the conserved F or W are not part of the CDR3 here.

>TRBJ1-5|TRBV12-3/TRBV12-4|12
ASSLAGFKQPQH
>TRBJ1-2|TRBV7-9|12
ASRHDDRSLGYT
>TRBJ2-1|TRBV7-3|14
ASSPSGGALTAEQF
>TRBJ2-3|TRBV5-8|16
ASSSRLAGVVFFDTQY
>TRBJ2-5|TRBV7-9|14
ASSFADRLLQETQY
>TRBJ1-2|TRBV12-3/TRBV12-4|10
ASSFISDGYT
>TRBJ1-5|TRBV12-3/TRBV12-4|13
ASSLALGQGQPQH
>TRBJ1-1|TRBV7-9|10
ASSLAREEAF
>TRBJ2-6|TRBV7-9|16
ASSAQTGTQPRANVLT
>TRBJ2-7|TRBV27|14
ASSPQGGLYTYEQY
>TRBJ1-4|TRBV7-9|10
ASSSGVEKLF
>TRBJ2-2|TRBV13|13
ASSLTGGFTGELF
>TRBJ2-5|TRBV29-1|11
SVPGRGGETQY
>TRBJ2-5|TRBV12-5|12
ASGLTSGGETQY
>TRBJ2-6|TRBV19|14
ASSADGLSGANVLT
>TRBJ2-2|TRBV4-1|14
ASSQGTGANTGELF
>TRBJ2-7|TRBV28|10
ASTSGESGQY
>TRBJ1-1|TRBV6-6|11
ASRTRLNGEAF
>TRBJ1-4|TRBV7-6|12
ASTRAEPNEKLF
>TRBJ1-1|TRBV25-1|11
ASSELLSTEAF
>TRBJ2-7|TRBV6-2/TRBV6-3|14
ASSYPWDRSTDEQY
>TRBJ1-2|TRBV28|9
ATTRGWGYT
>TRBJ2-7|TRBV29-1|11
SVEGQAPYEQY
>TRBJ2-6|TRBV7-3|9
ASSRGNVLT
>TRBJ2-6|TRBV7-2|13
ASFDGYSGANVLT
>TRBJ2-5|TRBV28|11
ATGLLEFETQY
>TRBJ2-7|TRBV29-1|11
SVEERDSYEQY
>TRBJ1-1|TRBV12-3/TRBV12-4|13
ASSSRGLENTEAF
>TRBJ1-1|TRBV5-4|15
ASSLTVFRPMNTEAF
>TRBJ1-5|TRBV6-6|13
ASRAKTYSNQPQH
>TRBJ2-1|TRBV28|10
ASSFSSTEQF
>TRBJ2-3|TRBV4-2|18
ASSQEGQGANFGVTDTQY
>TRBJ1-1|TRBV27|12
ASAIGQGVTEAF
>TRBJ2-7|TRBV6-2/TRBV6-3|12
ASRTGPSRDEQY
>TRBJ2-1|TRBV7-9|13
ASSLPGQGRNEQF
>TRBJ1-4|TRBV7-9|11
ASQRFEVEKLF